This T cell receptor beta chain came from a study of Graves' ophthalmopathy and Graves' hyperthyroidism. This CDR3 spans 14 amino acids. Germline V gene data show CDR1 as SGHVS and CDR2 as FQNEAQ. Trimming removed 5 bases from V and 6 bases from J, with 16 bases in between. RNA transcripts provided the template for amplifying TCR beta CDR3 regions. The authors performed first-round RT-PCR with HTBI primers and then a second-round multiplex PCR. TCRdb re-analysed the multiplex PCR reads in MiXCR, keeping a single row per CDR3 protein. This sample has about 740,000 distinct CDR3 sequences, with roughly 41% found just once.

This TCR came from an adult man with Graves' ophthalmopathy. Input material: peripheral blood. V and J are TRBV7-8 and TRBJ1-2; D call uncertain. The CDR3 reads CASSHVTPLDGYTF. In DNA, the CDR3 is TGTGCCAGCAGCCATGTCACACCCTTAGATGGCTACACCTTC.